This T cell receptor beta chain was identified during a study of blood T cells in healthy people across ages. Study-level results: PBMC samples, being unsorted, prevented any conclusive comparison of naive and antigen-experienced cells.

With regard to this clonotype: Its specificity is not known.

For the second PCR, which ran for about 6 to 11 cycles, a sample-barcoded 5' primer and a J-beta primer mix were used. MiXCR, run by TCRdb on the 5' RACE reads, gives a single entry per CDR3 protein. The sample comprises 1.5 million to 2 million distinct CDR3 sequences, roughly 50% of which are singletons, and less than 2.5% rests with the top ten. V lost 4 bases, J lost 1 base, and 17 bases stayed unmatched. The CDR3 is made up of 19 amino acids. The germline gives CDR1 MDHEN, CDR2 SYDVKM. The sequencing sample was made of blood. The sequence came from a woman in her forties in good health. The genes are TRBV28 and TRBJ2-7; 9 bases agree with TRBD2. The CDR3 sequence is CASSSVTGTSRFFSYEQYF. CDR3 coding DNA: TGTGCCAGCAGTTCCGTGACGGGGACTAGCAGATTTTTTTCCTACGAGCAGTACTTC. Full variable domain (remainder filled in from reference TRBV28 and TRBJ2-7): DVKVTQSSRYLVKRTGEKVFLECVQDMDHENMFWYRQDPGLGLRLIYFSYDVKMKEKGDIPEGYSVSREKKERFSLILESASTNQTSMYLCASSSVTGTSRFFSYEQYFGPGTRLTVT.